What follows are 10 T cell receptor beta chains derived from one specimen sequenced in a study of T-cell reconstitution after alpha-beta-depleted transplantation in children. Unique molecular identifiers tagged the TCRbeta library. TCRdb itself ran the PCR reads through MiXCR, one entry per CDR3 protein. The data contain some 600,000 distinct CDR3 sequences, 15% to 20% of them singletons. The material was PBMCs from the stem cell graft donor, obtained from the stem cell graft. These receptors came from a human donor who donated a stem cell graft to a child with acute myeloid leukemia.

This chain links TRBV7-9 with TRBJ2-1; the match to TRBD2 covers 8 bases. The V gene's germline CDR1 is SEHNR and CDR2 FQNEAQ (reference sequence). V was clipped by 10 bases and J by 10 bases; unmatched bases: 12. The CDR3 has 13 residues. The CDR3 sequence: CATRSGGLREQFF. CDR3 sequence (DNA): TGTGCCACCCGAAGCGGGGGCCTCCGGGAGCAGTTCTTC. Drawing the rest from reference TRBV7-9 and TRBJ2-1, the complete variable domain is DTGVSQNPRHKITKRGQNVTFRCDPISEHNRLYWYRQTLGQGPEFLTYFQNEAQLEKSRLLSDRFSAERPKGSFSTLEIQRTEQGDSAMYLCATRSGGLREQFFGPGTRLTVL.

The chain carries TRBV11-2 and TRBJ2-7; no clear D gene. Looked up from germline, CDR1 is SGHAT and CDR2 is FQNNGV. Trimming stripped 5 bases from V and 3 bases from J, with 11 bases between. This CDR3 is 13 amino acids long. The CDR3 sequence is CASSPLRDYEQYV. The CDR3 DNA reads TGTGCCAGCAGCCCACTACGTGACTACGAGCAGTACGTC.

This clonotype was seen at least ten times. V and J are TRBV20-1 and TRBJ2-7; the D call may be TRBD1 or TRBD2 (6 bases each). Trimming left V 7 bases short and J 5 bases short, with 18 bases between. CDR3 length: 13 residues. The germline V gene encodes CDR1 DFQATT and CDR2 SNEGSKA (reference sequence). DNA for the CDR3: TGCAGTGGCCAGGCGGGAAGGGACAACGAGCAGTACTTC. Residues: CSGQAGRDNEQYF.

The chain combines TRBV6-5 with TRBJ2-1; 11 bases line up with TRBD1. This CDR3 comprises 18 residues. The J segment lost 7 bases and the V segment lost 3 bases, leaving 14 bases of the junction unmatched. Per the germline V gene, CDR1 is MNHEY and CDR2 is SVGAGI. CDR3 region: CASSYVHVLGQGENEQFF. CDR3 coding DNA: TGTGCCAGCAGTTATGTCCACGTCCTGGGACAGGGGGAGAATGAGCAGTTCTTC.

This clonotype was recorded many times. The gene calls are TRBV27 and TRBJ2-7, with 8 bases matching TRBD1. Germline lookup yields CDR1 MNHEY and CDR2 SMNVEV (reference sequence). V lost 0 bases, J lost 3 bases, and 1 base stayed unmatched. The CDR3 has 14 amino acids. The CDR3 region is CASSLSTGDYEQYV. CDR3 bases: TGTGCCAGCAGTTTATCGACAGGGGACTACGAGCAGTACGTC.

This clonotype was seen a handful of times. The rearrangement joins TRBV20-1 to TRBJ2-7; TRBD1 might be the D (6 bases). The CDR3 extends over 11 amino acids. Per germline, CDR1 DFQATT and CDR2 SNEGSKA (reference sequence). Between the trimmed V and J ends, which lost 6 bases and 6 bases, there was a span of 12 bases. The CDR3 loop is CSAHRVGEQYV. CDR3 nucleotides: TGCAGTGCCCACAGGGTGGGCGAGCAGTACGTC.

This clonotype was counted between two and nine times. The chain joins TRBV4-3 to TRBJ2-5; perhaps D is TRBD1 or TRBD2 (5 bases each). The germline V and J ends were trimmed by 0 bases and 5 bases, with 16 bases remaining between them. Per germline, CDR1 LGHNA and CDR2 YSLEER. The CDR3 extends over 16 amino acids. The CDR3 reads CASSQERIGAGETQYF. CDR3 DNA: TGCGCCAGCAGCCAAGAACGGATCGGGGCTGGGGAGACCCAGTACTTC.

This clonotype has at least ten counts. The rearrangement joins TRBV13 to TRBJ2-7; TRBD1 aligns across 11 bases. Germline CDR1 reads PRHDT; CDR2 reads FYEKMQ (reference sequence). After removal of 5 bases from V and 1 base from J, the junction contained 4 bases not matched to a gene. CDR3 length: 15 amino acids. The CDR3, as DNA: TGTGCCAGCAGCCCCGGGACAGGGGGTTCCTACGAGCAGTACTTC. Its protein product is CASSPGTGGSYEQYF.

This clonotype appeared many times. V usage is TRBV28 and J usage is TRBJ1-2; no clear D. The CDR3 length is 11 residues. V was shortened by 2 bases and J by 6 bases, with 4 bases between the two germline ends. The V gene's germline CDR1 is MDHEN and CDR2 SYDVKM. The CDR3 bases are TGTGCCAGCAGTTTACAGGATGGCTACACCTTC. The encoded protein is CASSLQDGYTF.

This clonotype was found many times. The gene calls are TRBV6-1 and TRBJ1-6, with D uncertain. The CDR3 spans 13 residues. Germline loops: CDR1 MNHNS, CDR2 SASEGT. Trimming pared 3 bases from V and 10 bases from J, leaving 10 bases between. CDR3 protein: CASSDLVASPLHF. DNA of the CDR3: TGTGCCAGCAGTGATTTAGTTGCCTCACCCCTCCACTTT.